This T cell receptor (beta chain) came from a study of blood T cell repertoires in COVID-19 (dated by TCRdb to 2018 to 2020). At the level of the whole study: The collaborator samples originated in the United States, Italy and Spain and spanned the acute and convalescent phases of COVID-19. The prospective study material was composed of cDNA or gDNA derived from T cells, B-cell-depleted T cells, or PBMCs. Subjects who had been exposed to COVID-19, were actively infected with it, or had recovered from it provided the deeply sampled blood TCRbeta repertoires that made up the dataset. The repertoires were released in a freely available public database meant as a resource for research on the immune response to SARS-CoV-2. Samples came from the ongoing ImmuneRACE study (first 160 participants) plus 1,254 subjects from 6 global collaborators. Nearly every sample came with metadata listing a de-identified subject ID, COVID-19 status, age in years and sex. Where available, HLA class I and class II types were taken from metadata supplied by the sample provider and were not determined by assay-based typing. What the work shows at the level of the full study, not this receptor alone: The quantity of clinical and demographic metadata differed by source and by participant and was supplied without curation.

Remarks on this clone: Its antigen is still unknown. No much larger clone is present one base from it, and per-base qualities are unavailable.

Trimming leaves V shorter by 6 bases and J shorter by 3 bases, with the junction holding 7 bases beyond the gene matches. Sequences MDHEN (CDR1) and SYDVKM (CDR2) are obtained from the germline V gene. The CDR3 goes from the cysteine to the phenylalanine over 14 residues. Kept here is only the CDR3 DNA, which spans 42 bases and is read in frame from base 1. TCRbeta CDR3 regions were amplified from genomic DNA using the immunoSEQ Assay, a bias-controlled multiplex PCR. In the paper's pipeline: Nucleated cell counts per sample were estimated from amplification of reference gene primers within the assay. To quantify the absolute abundance of each unique TCRbeta CDR3 rearrangement, sequence reads were collapsed and filtered. For each sample, productive Simpson clonality was calculated as the square root of Simpson's diversity index across productive rearrangements. The table was pulled from immuneACCESS by TCRdb, which kept in-frame rearrangements only. Such tables lose some clones; where checked, under half of the loss comes from unresolved V genes, and the rest has no known cause. That table supplies the V and J calls and clone size; D and trimming were determined from the DNA. The sample table holds 60,000 to 85,000 clones, of which approximately 74% were seen once. 2.6% of the sample is taken by the ten largest.

Collaborating institutions collected whole blood in K2EDTA tubes following their own protocols. For TCRbeta analysis, collaborator samples were shipped as frozen whole blood, as isolated PBMCs, or as DNA extracted from either sample type. Input material: peripheral blood. The V and J segments used are TRBV28 and TRBJ2-7; 8 bases in the middle match TRBD2. The TCR sequence derives from a human donor with acute or convalescent COVID-19. The donor label of this sample is uncertain. The nucleotides read TGTGCCAGCAGCACGAGCGGGAGCGGCTACGAGCAGTACTTC. The translation is CASSTSGSGYEQYF.